This T cell receptor beta chain was captured in a study of blood T cell repertoires in COVID-19. Whole-study context: Samples representing acute and convalescent COVID-19 were sourced from the United States, Italy and Spain.

The germline V gene has CDR1 SGHDN and CDR2 FVKESK. This CDR3 has 18 amino acids. V lost 2 bases and J lost 2; bases outside the gene matches: 8. Original processing methods: Amplified reference gene primers provided the basis for estimating nucleated cell counts. The method was immunoSEQ multiplex PCR; TCRdb's version includes in-frame clones alone and lacks a portion of them. The D gene and trimming were derived from the DNA, and the V and J assignments and clone size from that table. The sample has around 100,000 clones, 90% seen once; the top ten hold 4.5% to 5.5%. This TCR came from a man aged 50-60 years with acute or convalescent COVID-19. The chain links TRBV14 to TRBJ2-3; 12 bases align to TRBD2. The specimen sequenced was peripheral blood. The CDR3 DNA follows: TGTGCCAGCAGCCAACCGTCACTAGCGGGAGGTGACACAGATACGCAGTATTTT. Protein product: CASSQPSLAGGDTDTQYF.